The 14 T cell receptor beta chains below come from one sample, sequenced in a study of blood T cell repertoires in COVID-19. Assay used: immunoSEQ multiplex PCR; TCRdb lists only in-frame clones, some missing. The data contain roughly 180,000 clones, approximately 86% of them singletons. Sequencing was performed on peripheral blood. The receptor source for this set is a woman aged 25 to 39 with active or convalescent COVID-19.

The rearrangement links TRBV19 to TRBJ1-2; 11 bases fit TRBD1. Germline V gene sequence: CDR1 LNHDA, CDR2 SQIVND (reference sequence). The CDR3 extends over 16 amino acids. J lost 5 bases, V lost 4 bases, and 9 bases had no gene match. CDR3 amino acids: CASSNPLGTGGYGYTF. The CDR3 DNA is TGTGCCAGTAGTAACCCCCTCGGGACAGGGGGTTATGGCTACACCTTC.

The chain uses TRBV3-1 (or the pseudogene TRBV3-2) and TRBJ1-2, with a weak D call TRBD1 (5 bases). The CDR3 loop spans 13 amino acids. Germline V gene lookup returns CDR1 LGHDT and CDR2 YNNKEL (reference sequence). Trimming removed 2 bases from V and 12 bases from J, with 16 bases in between. The CDR3 DNA is TGTGCCAGCAGCCAAAGTCAGGCTTGGGGCCACACCTTC. Translated, it gives CASSQSQAWGHTF.

This clone was detected a few times. V gene TRBV3-1 (or the pseudogene TRBV3-2) combines with J gene TRBJ1-2; 8 bases line up with TRBD1. With V trimmed by 5 bases and J by 7 bases, 9 bases remained unmatched. The CDR3 length is 14 residues. Germline V gene lookup returns CDR1 LGHDT and CDR2 YNNKEL (reference sequence). CDR3 sequence (DNA): TGTGCCAGCAGCTACGGACAGGGAGATATTGGCTACACCTTC. It translates to CASSYGQGDIGYTF.

V gene TRBV2 combines with J gene TRBJ1-1; D might be TRBD1 (5 bases). Germline V gives CDR1 SNHLY, CDR2 FYNNEI. The CDR3 contains 14 residues. Trimming removed 1 base from V and 3 bases from J, with 9 bases in between. CDR3 bases: TGTGCCAGCAGTGAAGGGGGGGACTACACTGAAGCTTTCTTT. This translates into CASSEGGDYTEAFF. Variable domain in full (rest from reference TRBV2 and TRBJ1-1): EPEVTQTPSHQVTQMGQEVILRCVPISNHLYFYWYRQILGQKVEFLVSFYNNEISEKSEIFDDQFSVERPDGSNFTLKIRSTKLEDSAMYFCASSEGGDYTEAFFGQGTRLTVV.

The chain links TRBV20-1 to TRBJ2-1; the match to TRBD2 covers 10 bases. Germline CDR1 is DFQATT and CDR2 is SNEGSKA (reference sequence). V trimming: 3 bases; J trimming: 6 bases; junction bases outside the gene matches: 8. CDR3 size: 15 residues. This CDR3 reads CSASPSGRRLNEQFF. CDR3 nucleotides: TGCAGTGCTAGTCCTAGCGGGAGACGGCTCAATGAGCAGTTCTTC.

The chain employs TRBV7-2 and TRBJ2-1; 14 bases are shared with TRBD2. V trimming: 5 bases; J trimming: 13 bases; junction bases outside the gene matches: 7. Germline V gene data show CDR1 as SGHTA and CDR2 as FQGNSA. The CDR3 is made up of 14 amino acids. The CDR3: CASSTGLAGAFQFF. The CDR3 DNA reads as TGTGCCAGCAGCACGGGACTAGCGGGGGCCTTTCAGTTCTTC.

The chain combines TRBV19 with TRBJ1-2, with 8 bases matching TRBD1. The CDR3 extends over 13 amino acids. Germline values: CDR1 LNHDA, CDR2 SQIVND (reference sequence). Trimming took 9 bases from V and 6 from J; bases not matched to a gene: 9. The DNA of the CDR3 is TGTGCCAGCCGGAGACAGGGGAGAGATGGCTACACCTTC. It encodes CASRRQGRDGYTF.

The gene calls are TRBV27 and TRBJ2-7, with D possibly matching TRBD1 (5 bases). CDR1 is MNHEY and CDR2 is SMNVEV in the germline V gene (reference sequence). V was cut by 2 bases and J by 3 bases, with 8 bases left in between. This CDR3 comprises 13 residues. The CDR3 sequence: CASSLGALYEQYF. The CDR3 DNA reads as TGTGCCAGCAGTTTAGGGGCACTCTACGAGCAGTACTTC.

V is TRBV9 and J is TRBJ1-3; tentatively, D is TRBD1 (5 bases). The CDR3 consists of 15 residues. Per the germline V gene, CDR1 is SGDLS and CDR2 is YYNGEE. Trimming removed 0 bases at V and 6 bases at J, with 13 bases between. The CDR3 here is CASSVAPQGVNTIYF. The CDR3 DNA reads TGTGCCAGCAGCGTAGCTCCTCAGGGCGTAAACACCATATATTTT.

The gene calls are TRBV4-2 and TRBJ1-2; D might be TRBD1 (6 bases). Germline V gene data show CDR1 as LGHNA and CDR2 as YNFKEQ. The CDR3 covers 13 residues. V was clipped by 4 bases and J by 0 bases, with 6 bases between them. CDR3 residues: CASSRGPNYGYTF. DNA for the CDR3: TGTGCCAGCAGCCGGGGGCCTAACTATGGCTACACCTTC.

V usage is TRBV7-9 and J usage is TRBJ2-1; 9 bases map to TRBD2. V dropped 5 bases and J dropped 6; count of bases not matched to a gene: 11. Germline CDR1 SEHNR, CDR2 FQNEAQ (reference sequence). This CDR3 contains 16 residues. In DNA form, the CDR3 reads TGTGCCAGCAGCATAGTAAAGGGCGGGAGGGGCAATGAGCAGTTCTTC. This codes for CASSIVKGGRGNEQFF.

The chain employs TRBV28 and TRBJ2-3; TRBD1 matches at 8 bases. There are 14 residues in the CDR3. Germline V gives CDR1 MDHEN, CDR2 SYDVKM. Unmatched junction bases numbered 1, after V lost 3 bases and J lost 2 bases. The CDR3 DNA reads TGTGCCAGCAGTTTGGACAGGGTCACAGATACGCAGTATTTT. It specifies CASSLDRVTDTQYF.

This clone was seen a handful of times. J is TRBJ2-5 and V is TRBV5-1; the D gene is possibly TRBD2 (6 bases). Germline values: CDR1 SGHRS, CDR2 YFSETQ. Trimming removed 9 bases from V and 2 bases from J, with 20 bases in between. This CDR3 spans 15 amino acids. The CDR3 spells CATRRRGTEQETQYF. DNA of the CDR3: TGCGCCACCCGACGACGCGGGACGGAACAAGAGACCCAGTACTTC.

CDR3 nucleotide sequence: TGTGCCAGCAGCCTATTCCTACAGGGGGCAAAGTACGAGCAGTACTTC. As protein: CASSLFLQGAKYEQYF. V and J are TRBV3-1 (or the pseudogene TRBV3-2) and TRBJ2-7; 9 positions match TRBD1. This CDR3 has 16 residues. Germline CDR1 reads LGHDT; CDR2 reads YNNKEL (reference sequence). Unmatched junction bases numbered 11, after V lost 4 bases and J lost 4 bases.